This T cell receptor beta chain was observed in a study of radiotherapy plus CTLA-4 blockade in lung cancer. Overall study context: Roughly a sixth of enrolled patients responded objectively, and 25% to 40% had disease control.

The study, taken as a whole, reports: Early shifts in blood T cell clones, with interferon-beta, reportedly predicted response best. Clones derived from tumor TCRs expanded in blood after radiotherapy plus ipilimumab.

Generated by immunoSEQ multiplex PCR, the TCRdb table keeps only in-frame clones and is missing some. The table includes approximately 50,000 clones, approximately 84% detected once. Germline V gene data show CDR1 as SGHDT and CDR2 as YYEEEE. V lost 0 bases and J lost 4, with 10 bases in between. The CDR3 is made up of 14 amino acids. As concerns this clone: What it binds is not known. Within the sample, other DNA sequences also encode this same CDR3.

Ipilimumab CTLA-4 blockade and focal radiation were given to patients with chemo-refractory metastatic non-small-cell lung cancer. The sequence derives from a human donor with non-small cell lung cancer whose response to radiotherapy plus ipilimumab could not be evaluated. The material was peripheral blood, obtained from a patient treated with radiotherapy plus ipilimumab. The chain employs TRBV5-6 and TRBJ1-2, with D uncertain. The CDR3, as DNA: TGTGCCAGCAGCTTGGCGAGGAACCCCTATGGCTACACCTTC. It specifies CASSLARNPYGYTF.